This TCR beta chain derives from a study of shared clonotypes between healthy human individuals. Study-level results: Naive CD4 clonotypes overlapped across a handful of donors at around 4.8%. Clonotypes which were not shared had lower generation probabilities than clonotypes that all four donors shared.

On this clone: What it binds is unknown.

Terminally differentiated effector memory CD45RA+ cells were excluded by CCR7 positive selection of CD45RO-negative cells. Deep was the level used in running the assay. Some clones are missing from TCRdb's copy, which holds only in-frame ones; the method was immunoSEQ multiplex PCR. The table includes more than 2 million clones, 93% detected once. V lost 5 bases to trimming and J lost 0 bases; unmatched junction nucleotides: 9. The CDR3 sequence is 16 residues long. Germline V gene data show CDR1 as MDHEN and CDR2 as SYDVKM. The sequence came from a young man in good health. Some clones in this sample may be carry-over from other donors' samples. The chain links TRBV28 to TRBJ2-7; 8 bases line up with TRBD2. The source material was naive CD8+ T cells from PBMCs. The CDR3 DNA reads as TGTGCCAGCAGTCTTGAGGCGGGGGGAAACTCCTACGAGCAGTACTTC. Encoded protein: CASSLEAGGNSYEQYF.